A selection of T cell receptor beta chains follows, all from one sample in a study of blood T cell repertoires in COVID-19. Here immunoSEQ multiplex PCR was the method, and the copy in TCRdb shows in-frame clones only, minus some. Of some 180,000 clones in the sample, roughly 88% were seen once. The sample consisted of peripheral blood. The receptors shown here come from a woman aged 40 to 50 with COVID-19, enrolled during active disease. CDR3s include the opening cysteine and the closing phenylalanine or tryptophan. D genes are given only for firm matches. Clone sizes are given selectively: once, few, many, or a class where the clone is expanded.

j_call d_call v_call clone_size cdr3_aa cdr3_nt
TRBJ2-7 TRBD1 TRBV7-9 - CASSSPDRVSYEQYF TGTGCCAGCAGCTCCCCGGACAGGGTCTCCTACGAGCAGTACTTC
TRBJ2-2 - TRBV28 - CASTRLANTGELFF TGTGCCAGCACTCGACTAGCGAACACCGGGGAGCTGTTTTTT
TRBJ2-7 TRBD2 TRBV3-1/TRBV3-2 - CASRPLAGDRYEQYF TGTGCCAGCAGACCTCTAGCGGGGGACCGCTACGAGCAGTACTTC
TRBJ2-1 - TRBV7-3 - CASSLIRRDEQFF TGTGCCAGCAGCTTAATACGGCGGGATGAGCAGTTCTTC
TRBJ2-5 TRBD1 TRBV10-3 - CAISGTGGIETQYF TGTGCCATCAGTGGGACAGGGGGGATAGAGACCCAGTACTTC
TRBJ1-5 - TRBV28 - CASSLVRPVEPQHF TGTGCCAGCAGTTTAGTTCGCCCGGTGGAGCCCCAGCATTTT
TRBJ1-1 TRBD1 TRBV7-9 - CASSRGTASEAFF TGTGCCAGCAGCCGAGGGACAGCTTCTGAAGCTTTCTTT
TRBJ2-3 - TRBV9 - CASTLGFSTDTQYF TGTGCCAGCACTCTCGGGTTTAGCACAGATACGCAGTATTTT
TRBJ2-7 TRBD2 TRBV4-2 few CASSEGLADSYEQYF TGTGCCAGCAGCGAGGGACTAGCGGACTCCTACGAGCAGTACTTC
TRBJ1-2 - TRBV19 - CASSIYTGEVSF TGTGCCAGTAGTATATATACCGGAGAAGTTTCCTTC
TRBJ2-3 TRBD2 TRBV3-1/TRBV3-2 once CASSVFAGELDTQYF TGTGCCAGCAGCGTCTTTGCGGGAGAATTAGATACGCAGTATTTT
TRBJ2-5 TRBD1 TRBV5-8 - CASSPGTGQETQYF TGTGCCAGCAGTCCCGGGACAGGCCAAGAGACCCAGTACTTC
TRBJ2-7 TRBD1 TRBV7-9 once CASSLRDRGTYEQYF TGTGCCAGCAGCCTCCGGGACAGGGGTACCTACGAGCAGTACTTC
TRBJ1-1 - TRBV29-1 - CSAQTVNTEAFF TGCAGCGCCCAGACTGTGAACACTGAAGCTTTCTTT
TRBJ1-1 - TRBV27 once CASSFGWNTEAFF TGTGCCAGCAGTTTTGGCTGGAACACTGAAGCTTTCTTT
TRBJ2-7 TRBD2 TRBV6-2/TRBV6-3 - CASSRLAGAYEQYF TGTGCCAGCAGTAGACTAGCGGGAGCCTACGAGCAGTACTTC
TRBJ1-2 TRBD1 TRBV6-6 few CASRPTGQTNYGYTF TGTGCCAGCAGACCTACGGGACAGACTAACTATGGCTACACCTTC
TRBJ2-2 TRBD2 TRBV24-1 - CATSVLAGDGELFF TGTGCCACCAGTGTCCTAGCGGGCGACGGGGAGCTGTTTTTT
TRBJ1-6 TRBD1 TRBV25-1 - CASSEGGQGYSPLHF TGTGCCAGCAGTGAAGGGGGACAGGGCTATTCACCCCTCCACTTT
TRBJ2-5 TRBD2 TRBV4-2 - CASSLFAGGLGETQYF TGTGCCAGCAGCCTCTTCGCGGGGGGGCTCGGGGAGACCCAGTACTTC
TRBJ1-1 - TRBV5-1 - CASSPVGQNTEAFF TGCGCCAGCAGCCCCGTCGGACAGAACACTGAAGCTTTCTTT
TRBJ1-1 TRBD1 TRBV10-3 - CAIRGDTGGNTEAFF TGTGCCATCAGGGGAGATACAGGGGGAAACACTGAAGCTTTCTTT
TRBJ1-1 - TRBV5-4 - CASSLNPEEAFF TGTGCCAGCAGCCTAAACCCGGAGGAAGCTTTCTTT
TRBJ1-2 - TRBV7-9 - CASSLDLKGGGYTF TGTGCCAGCAGCCTCGACCTTAAAGGAGGGGGCTACACCTTC
TRBJ1-2 - TRBV28 - CASSFFSGSGYTF TGTGCCAGCAGTTTTTTTTCGGGAAGTGGCTACACCTTC
TRBJ1-2 - TRBV6-5 - CATGESNYGYTF TGTGCCACAGGGGAATCTAACTATGGCTACACCTTC
TRBJ1-5 TRBD1 TRBV19 once CASEWGQGNQPQHF TGTGCCAGTGAATGGGGACAGGGCAATCAGCCCCAGCATTTT
TRBJ2-5 TRBD1 TRBV9 - CASSVVQGATQYF TGTGCCAGCAGCGTAGTTCAGGGGGCGACCCAGTACTTC
TRBJ1-2 - TRBV3-1/TRBV3-2 - CASSRDTGWVEGYTF TGTGCCAGCAGCCGGGACACGGGGTGGGTCGAAGGCTACACCTTC
TRBJ2-5 TRBD1 TRBV11-3 - CASSRDSEQETQYF TGTGCCAGCAGTCGGGACAGTGAGCAAGAGACCCAGTACTTC
TRBJ1-5 TRBD1 TRBV24-1 - CATSDSPQGALSNQPQHF TGTGCCACCAGTGATTCTCCTCAGGGGGCGCTTAGCAATCAGCCCCAGCATTTT
TRBJ2-7 TRBD1 TRBV14 - CASSQRQGSSYEQYF TGTGCCAGCAGCCAGAGACAGGGGTCATCCTACGAGCAGTACTTC
TRBJ1-3 TRBD1 TRBV5-1 - CASSARDRGEGNTIYF TGCGCCAGCAGCGCGAGGGACAGGGGTGAGGGAAACACCATATATTTT
TRBJ1-5 TRBD1 TRBV7-8 - CASRGDRTPGGPQHF TGTGCCAGCAGGGGAGACAGGACACCAGGGGGGCCCCAGCATTTT
TRBJ1-5 - TRBV9 once CASSPGRGSLLPQHF TGTGCCAGCAGCCCCGGACGGGGATCATTATTGCCCCAGCATTTT
TRBJ1-5 TRBD1 TRBV19 - CASSIDRGGSQPQHF TGTGCCAGTAGTATCGACAGGGGAGGGAGTCAGCCCCAGCATTTT
TRBJ1-1 - TRBV6-4 once CASSDSDQIGEWNTEAFF TGTGCCAGCAGTGACTCCGATCAGATTGGGGAGTGGAACACTGAAGCTTTCTTT
TRBJ2-7 - TRBV7-8 - CASSLGVSGSKYEQYF TGTGCCAGCAGCTTAGGTGTCTCGGGTTCAAAGTACGAGCAGTACTTC
TRBJ2-7 - TRBV7-6 - CASSLDRTGGSYEQYF TGTGCCAGCAGCTTAGACAGGACCGGGGGAAGCTACGAGCAGTACTTC
TRBJ2-7 - TRBV10-3 - CAISDGGAYEQYF TGTGCCATCAGTGATGGAGGAGCCTACGAGCAGTACTTC
TRBJ1-4 - TRBV19 - CASNAGIGEKLFF TGTGCCAGTAACGCGGGAATTGGGGAAAAACTGTTTTTT
TRBJ2-7 TRBD1 TRBV11-2 - CASSWTGYEQYF TGTGCCAGCAGCTGGACAGGTTACGAGCAGTACTTC
TRBJ1-6 - TRBV28 - CASSLLISHLNSPLHF TGTGCCAGCAGTTTACTCATCTCGCACCTAAATTCACCCCTCCACTTT
TRBJ1-5 - TRBV3-1/TRBV3-2 - CASSQYTGLNQPQHF TGTGCCAGCAGCCAGTACACAGGGCTTAATCAGCCCCAGCATTTT
TRBJ1-5 - TRBV19 - CASSIGRGLLDNQPQHF TGTGCCAGTAGTATTGGCAGGGGCCTCCTTGACAATCAGCCCCAGCATTTT
TRBJ1-2 TRBD1 TRBV9 - CASNHLGTGENYTF TGTGCCAGCAACCACCTAGGGACAGGGGAGAACTACACCTTC
TRBJ1-5 - TRBV5-1 few CASSLTGYSNQPQHF TGCGCCAGCAGCTTGACAGGGTATAGCAATCAGCCCCAGCATTTT
TRBJ1-5 TRBD1 TRBV27 once CASSAQGVRVLGSNQPQHF TGTGCCAGCAGTGCTCAGGGGGTCAGGGTTCTGGGCAGCAATCAGCCCCAGCATTTT
TRBJ2-1 TRBD2 TRBV10-1 - CASSLAYDNEQFF TGCGCCAGCTCACTAGCGTACGACAATGAGCAGTTCTTC
TRBJ1-1 TRBD1 TRBV19 - CASSPGQMNTEAFF TGTGCCAGTAGTCCGGGACAGATGAACACTGAAGCTTTCTTT
TRBJ1-1 - TRBV6-5 - CASRSGTEAFF TGTGCCAGCAGATCCGGGACTGAAGCTTTCTTT
TRBJ1-2 TRBD1 TRBV5-1 few CASSGGQSPSNYGYTF TGCGCCAGCAGCGGGGGACAGTCACCGAGTAACTATGGCTACACCTTC
TRBJ1-1 - TRBV21-1 - CASSRITGISMNTEAFF TGTGCCAGCAGCAGAATAACAGGAATCAGCATGAACACTGAAGCTTTCTTT
TRBJ2-1 TRBD1 TRBV27 - CASSIPPGTGGYHNEQFF TGTGCCAGCAGTATCCCCCCCGGGACAGGGGGATATCACAATGAGCAGTTCTTC
TRBJ2-5 - TRBV6-6 - CASSPWAGEQETQYF TGTGCCAGCAGCCCTTGGGCCGGGGAACAAGAGACCCAGTACTTC
TRBJ1-4 - TRBV6-1 - CASGDGPGGEKLFF TGTGCCAGCGGTGACGGCCCGGGGGGTGAAAAACTGTTTTTT
TRBJ1-2 TRBD1 TRBV7-8 - CASSLVEWDRGHGYTF TGTGCCAGCAGCTTAGTGGAATGGGACAGGGGGCATGGCTACACCTTC